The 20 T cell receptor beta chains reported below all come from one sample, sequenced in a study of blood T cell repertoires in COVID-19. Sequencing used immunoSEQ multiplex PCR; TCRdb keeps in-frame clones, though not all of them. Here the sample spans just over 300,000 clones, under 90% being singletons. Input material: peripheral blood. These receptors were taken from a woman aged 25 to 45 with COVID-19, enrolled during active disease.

The CDR3 DNA follows: TGTGCCAGCAGCGTTGCCAGTGAGCAGTACTTC. This encodes CASSVASEQYF. The chain uses TRBV6-2 or TRBV6-3 and TRBJ2-7, with D uncertain. V was clipped by 6 bases and J by 7 bases, with 10 bases between them. The germline V gene encodes CDR1 MNHEY and CDR2 SVGEGT. This CDR3 comprises 11 residues.

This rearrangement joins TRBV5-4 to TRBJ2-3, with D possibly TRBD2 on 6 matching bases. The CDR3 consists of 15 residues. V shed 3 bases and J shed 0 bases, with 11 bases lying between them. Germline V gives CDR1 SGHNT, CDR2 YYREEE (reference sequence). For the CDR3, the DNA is TGTGCCAGCAGCTCTGGGCGGGGAAGCACAGATACGCAGTATTTT. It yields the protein CASSSGRGSTDTQYF.

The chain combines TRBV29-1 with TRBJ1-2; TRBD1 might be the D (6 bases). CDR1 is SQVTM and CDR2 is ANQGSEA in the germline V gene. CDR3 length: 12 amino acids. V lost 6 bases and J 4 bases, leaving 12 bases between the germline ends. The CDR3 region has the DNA TGCAGCGTCGGGACACACACCTATGGCTACACCTTC. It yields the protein CSVGTHTYGYTF.

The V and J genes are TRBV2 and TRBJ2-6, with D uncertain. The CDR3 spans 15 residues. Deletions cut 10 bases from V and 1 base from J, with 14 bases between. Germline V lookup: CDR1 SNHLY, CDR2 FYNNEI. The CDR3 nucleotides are TGTGCCACCCACCCCGTAGTATCTGGGGCCAACGTCCTGACTTTC. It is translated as CATHPVVSGANVLTF.

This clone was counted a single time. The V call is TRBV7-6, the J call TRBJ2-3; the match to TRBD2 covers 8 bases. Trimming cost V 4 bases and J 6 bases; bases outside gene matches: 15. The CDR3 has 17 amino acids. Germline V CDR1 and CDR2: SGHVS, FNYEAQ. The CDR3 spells CASSSGFGGGLEDTQYF. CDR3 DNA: TGTGCCAGCAGCTCCGGGTTCGGGGGGGGATTAGAGGATACGCAGTATTTT.

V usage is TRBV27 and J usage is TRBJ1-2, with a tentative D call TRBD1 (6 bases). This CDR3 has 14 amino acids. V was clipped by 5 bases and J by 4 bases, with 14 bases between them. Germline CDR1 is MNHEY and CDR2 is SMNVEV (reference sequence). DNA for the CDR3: TGTGCCAGCAGTCCCATGACAGGAATCTATGGCTACACCTTC. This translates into CASSPMTGIYGYTF.

Here the CDR3 reads CASSLHSGYTF. In DNA form, the CDR3 reads TGTGCCAGCAGCTTACATTCTGGCTACACCTTC. This chain joins TRBV7-2 and TRBJ1-2; no firm D call. Trimming took off 2 bases at V and 7 bases at J, with 5 bases between the two ends. The CDR3 has 11 amino acids. Per the germline V gene, CDR1 is SGHTA and CDR2 is FQGNSA.

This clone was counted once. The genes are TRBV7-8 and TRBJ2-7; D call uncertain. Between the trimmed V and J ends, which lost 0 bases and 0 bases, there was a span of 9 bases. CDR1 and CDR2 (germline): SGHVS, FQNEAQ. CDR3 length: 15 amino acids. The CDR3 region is CASSLAVKSSYEQYV. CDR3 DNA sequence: TGTGCCAGCAGCTTAGCCGTTAAGAGCTCCTACGAGCAGTACGTC.

CDR3 nucleotides: TGTGCCAGCAGTCCGAGTCAGGGAAATGGGGTTGGGGCTTTCTTT. Amino acids: CASSPSQGNGVGAFF. The chain links TRBV7-9 to TRBJ1-1; the D gene is possibly TRBD1 (5 bases). The V gene lost 6 bases and the J gene lost 11 bases, with 25 bases spanning the gap. This CDR3 is built from 15 residues. Germline V gene lookup returns CDR1 SEHNR and CDR2 FQNEAQ (reference sequence).

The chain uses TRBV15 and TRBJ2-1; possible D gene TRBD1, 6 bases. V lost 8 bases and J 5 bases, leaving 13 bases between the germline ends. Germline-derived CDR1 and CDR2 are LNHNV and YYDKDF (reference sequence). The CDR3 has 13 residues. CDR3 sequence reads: CATDTGMNNEQFF. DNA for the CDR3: TGTGCCACCGATACAGGGATGAACAATGAGCAGTTCTTC.

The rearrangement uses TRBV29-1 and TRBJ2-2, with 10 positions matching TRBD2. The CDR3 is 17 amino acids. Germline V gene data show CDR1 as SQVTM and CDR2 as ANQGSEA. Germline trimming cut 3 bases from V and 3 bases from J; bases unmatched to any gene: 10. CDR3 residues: CSVEASGGPRYTGELFF. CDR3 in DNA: TGCAGCGTTGAGGCTAGCGGGGGCCCGAGGTACACCGGGGAGCTGTTTTTT.

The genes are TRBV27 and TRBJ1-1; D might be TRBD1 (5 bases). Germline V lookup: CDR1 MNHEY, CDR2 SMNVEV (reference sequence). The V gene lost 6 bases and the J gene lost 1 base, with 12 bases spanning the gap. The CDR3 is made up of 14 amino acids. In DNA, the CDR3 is TGTGCCAGCAGAGTGGGGCAGCAGAACACTGAAGCTTTCTTT. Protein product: CASRVGQQNTEAFF.

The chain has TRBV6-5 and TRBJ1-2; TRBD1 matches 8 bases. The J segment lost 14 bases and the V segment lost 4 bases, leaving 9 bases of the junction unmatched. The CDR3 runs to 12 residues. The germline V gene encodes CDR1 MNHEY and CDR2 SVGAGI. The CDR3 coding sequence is TGTGCCAGCAGTTCCGACAGGGGAACAGGGACCTTC. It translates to CASSSDRGTGTF.

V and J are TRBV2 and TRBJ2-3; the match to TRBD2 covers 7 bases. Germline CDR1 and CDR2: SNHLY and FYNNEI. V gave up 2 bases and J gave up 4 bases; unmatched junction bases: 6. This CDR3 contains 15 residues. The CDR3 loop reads CASSELRGDADTQYF. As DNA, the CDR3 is TGTGCCAGCAGTGAACTTCGGGGGGACGCAGATACGCAGTATTTT.

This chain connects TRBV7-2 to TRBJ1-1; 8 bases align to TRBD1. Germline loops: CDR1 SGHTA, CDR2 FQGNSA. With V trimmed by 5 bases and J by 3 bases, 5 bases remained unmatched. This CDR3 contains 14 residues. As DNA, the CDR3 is TGTGCCAGCAGCCAACAGGGGGGGGACACTGAAGCTTTCTTT. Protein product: CASSQQGGDTEAFF. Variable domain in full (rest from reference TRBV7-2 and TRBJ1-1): GAGVSQSPSNKVTEKGKDVELRCDPISGHTALYWYRQSLGQGLEFLIYFQGNSAPDKSGLPSDRFSAERTGGSVSTLTIQRTQQEDSAVYLCASSQQGGDTEAFFGQGTRLTVV.

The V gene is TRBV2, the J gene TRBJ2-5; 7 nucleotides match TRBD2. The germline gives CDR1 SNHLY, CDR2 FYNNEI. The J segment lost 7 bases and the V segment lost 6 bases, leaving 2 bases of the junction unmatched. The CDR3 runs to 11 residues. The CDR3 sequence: CASRGGGTQYF. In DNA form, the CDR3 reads TGTGCCAGCAGAGGCGGGGGGACCCAGTACTTC.

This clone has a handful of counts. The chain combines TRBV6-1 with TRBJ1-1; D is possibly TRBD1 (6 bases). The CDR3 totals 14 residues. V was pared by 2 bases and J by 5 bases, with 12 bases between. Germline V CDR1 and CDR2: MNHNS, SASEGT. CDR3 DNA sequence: TGTGCCAGCAGTGAATACCGGGACACAACTGAAGCTTTCTTT. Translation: CASSEYRDTTEAFF.

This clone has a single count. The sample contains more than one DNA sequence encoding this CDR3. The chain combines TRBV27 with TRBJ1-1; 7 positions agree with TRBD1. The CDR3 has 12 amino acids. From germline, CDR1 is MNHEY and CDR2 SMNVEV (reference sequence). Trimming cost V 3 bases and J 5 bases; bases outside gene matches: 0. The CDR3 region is CASSFRGTEAFF. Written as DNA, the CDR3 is TGTGCCAGCAGTTTCAGGGGGACTGAAGCTTTCTTT.

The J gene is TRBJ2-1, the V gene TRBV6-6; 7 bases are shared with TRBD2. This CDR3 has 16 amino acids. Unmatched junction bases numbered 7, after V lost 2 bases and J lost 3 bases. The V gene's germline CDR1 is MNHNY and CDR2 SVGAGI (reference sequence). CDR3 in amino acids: CASSYGASGYYNEQFF. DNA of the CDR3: TGTGCCAGCAGTTACGGGGCTAGCGGCTACTACAATGAGCAGTTCTTC.

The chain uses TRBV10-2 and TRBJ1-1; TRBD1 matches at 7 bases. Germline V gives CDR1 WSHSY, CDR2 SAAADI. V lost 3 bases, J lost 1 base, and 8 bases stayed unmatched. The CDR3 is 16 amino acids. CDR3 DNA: TGCGCCAGCAGTGACCCGACATGGACAGGGAACACTGAAGCTTTCTTT. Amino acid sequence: CASSDPTWTGNTEAFF.